These 20 T cell receptor beta chains were sequenced from one sample in a study of human T cells and chemical hapten exposure. As for time point: healthy volunteer bleed at 6 weeks. Extraction yielded total RNA from whole blood (unfractionated). TCRdb recomputed calls from the RACE reads with MiXCR, one row per CDR3 protein. This sample carries around 35,000 distinct CDR3 sequences, about 5.5% of them seen once, and the ten largest clones take about 13%. Specimen: whole blood. The receptors were gathered from a human donor in good health. Some clones in this sample may be carry-over from other donors' samples.

The J gene is TRBJ2-7, the V gene TRBV12-3 or TRBV12-4; 9 bases are a match to TRBD2. The ends lost 4 bases at V and 3 bases at J; junction bases unmatched: 10. The CDR3 contains 16 residues. The CDR3 DNA reads TGTGCCAGCAGTTCCGGGATAACACTAGCGGGCTACGAGCAGTACTTC. Translated, it gives CASSSGITLAGYEQYF.

This clonotype was detected a few times. The chain combines TRBV5-1 with TRBJ1-1; D unresolved. Germline loops: CDR1 SGHRS, CDR2 YFSETQ. The V gene lost 3 bases and the J gene lost 1 base, with 16 bases spanning the gap. The CDR3 runs to 16 residues. The CDR3 DNA follows: TGCGCCAGCAGCTGGAGTGGAGGTTGGGAGAACACTGAAGCTTTCTTT. Protein sequence: CASSWSGGWENTEAFF.

This clonotype was picked up many times. The chain is built from TRBV20-1 and TRBJ2-1; TRBD2 matches 8 bases. CDR3 length equals 16 residues. The germline CDR1 and CDR2 sequences are DFQATT and SNEGSKA (reference sequence). The junction had 8 bases not matched to a gene; V was cut back by 4 bases and J by 0 bases. Here the CDR3 DNA reads TGCAGTGCTAATTTCTTCAGCGGGGGCTCCTACAATGAGCAGTTCTTC. Encoded protein: CSANFFSGGSYNEQFF.

This clonotype has just a few counts. The CDR3 DNA reads as TGTGCCACCAGCGAGGGGGGCGCGGACACCGGGGAGCTGTTTTTT. This sequence encodes CATSEGGADTGELFF. The chain uses TRBV15 and TRBJ2-2; D possibly matches TRBD1 or TRBD2 (6 bases each). The CDR3 runs 15 residues. Per the germline V gene, CDR1 is LNHNV and CDR2 is YYDKDF (reference sequence). V gave up 5 bases and J gave up 3 bases, with 13 bases separating them.

This clonotype was counted ten times or more. V is TRBV29-1 and J is TRBJ2-1, with 12 bases lining up with TRBD2. This CDR3 region has 14 residues. Germline CDR1 SQVTM, CDR2 ANQGSEA. After removal of 7 bases from V and 3 bases from J, the junction contained 4 bases not matched to a gene. The CDR3 loop reads CSAQLAGGYNEQFF. CDR3 sequence (DNA): TGCAGCGCCCAACTAGCGGGGGGCTACAATGAGCAGTTCTTC.

This clonotype showed up many times. The chain employs TRBV12-3 or TRBV12-4 and TRBJ2-3; no reliable D call. CDR3 size: 14 residues. The V gene lost 6 bases and the J gene lost 2 bases, with 12 bases spanning the gap. CDR3 protein: CASSLMGPTDTQYF. In DNA form, the CDR3 reads TGTGCCAGCAGCCTGATGGGTCCCACAGATACGCAGTATTTT.

This clonotype was counted many times. The chain links TRBV4-2 to TRBJ2-1, with TRBD2 identical over 7 bases. This CDR3 has 15 residues. The V gene's germline CDR1 is LGHNA and CDR2 YNFKEQ. V lost 0 bases, J lost 6 bases, and 5 bases stayed unmatched. The CDR3, as DNA: TGTGCCAGCAGCCAAGACGGAGGGAGGGCCAATGAGCAGTTCTTC. This encodes CASSQDGGRANEQFF.

The table lists this clonotype with many counts. The chain recombines TRBV29-1 with TRBJ2-5, with 12 nucleotides matching TRBD2. The CDR3 is made up of 14 amino acids. CDR1 is SQVTM and CDR2 is ANQGSEA in the germline V gene. V was clipped by 3 bases and J by 5 bases; unmatched bases: 4. CDR3 loop: CSVDPTSGGETQYF. CDR3 sequence (DNA): TGCAGCGTTGACCCCACTAGCGGGGGGGAGACCCAGTACTTC.

This clonotype was recorded at least ten times. CDR3 nucleotide sequence: TGTGCCAGCAGCACTAGCGGGGGAGGAGGTACGCAGTATTTT. This translates into CASSTSGGGGTQYF. The chain has TRBV7-2 and TRBJ2-3, with 11 bases that match TRBD2. The ends lost 5 bases at V and 8 bases at J; junction bases unmatched: 6. This CDR3 is built from 14 residues. Looked up from germline, CDR1 is SGHTA and CDR2 is FQGNSA.

This clonotype has more than one count but fewer than ten. The chain joins TRBV12-3 or TRBV12-4 to TRBJ1-2; D ambiguous. The CDR3 runs 15 residues. The V and J ends lost 2 bases and 0 bases respectively, with 10 bases between them. The DNA for the CDR3 is TGTGCCAGCAGTTTAAAAATAGGTTCTAACTATGGCTACACCTTC. Amino acids: CASSLKIGSNYGYTF.

This clonotype was recorded many times. V gene TRBV7-2 combines with J gene TRBJ1-1; D unclear. The length of the CDR3 is 13 residues. Germline CDR1 is SGHTA and CDR2 is FQGNSA. V lost 5 bases and J lost 2, with 9 bases in between. DNA of the CDR3: TGTGCCAGCAGCAGGGAGTCTAACACTGAAGCTTTCTTT. This translates into CASSRESNTEAFF.

This clonotype was counted many times. The chain recombines TRBV30 with TRBJ2-1; no definite D call. This CDR3 region has 10 residues. CDR1 and CDR2 (germline): GTSNPN, SVGIG (reference sequence). V gave up 6 bases and J gave up 7 bases, with 7 bases separating them. In DNA form, the CDR3 reads TGTGCCTGCCTATTGAATGAGCAGTTCTTC. Encoded protein: CACLLNEQFF.

This clonotype was counted a single time. This may be a read error: a much more frequent sequence differs by one nucleotide. The rearrangement uses TRBV15 and TRBJ1-6; possible D gene TRBD1, 5 bases. Germline V lookup: CDR1 LNHNV, CDR2 YYDKDF (reference sequence). This CDR3 is built from 13 residues. The CDR3 nucleotides are TGTGCCACCAGCCCCAGGGCGAATTTACCCCTCCACTTT. Translated: CATSPRANLPLHF.

This clonotype is medium-sized (0.01 to 0.1%). The V and J genes are TRBV29-1 and TRBJ2-5; the D gene is possibly TRBD2 (6 bases). CDR1 and CDR2 (germline): SQVTM, ANQGSEA. The CDR3 contains 13 residues. V was clipped by 7 bases and J by 4 bases, with 16 bases between them. CDR3 DNA: TGCAGCGCGCGGGACTCTGGAGGAGAGACCCAGTACTTC. Translating gives CSARDSGGETQYF.

As regards this clonotype: This may stem from a read error, because a much larger clone lies one nucleotide away. This chain joins TRBV3-1 and TRBJ2-7; the match to TRBD2 covers 7 bases. CDR1 is LGHDT, CDR2 YNNKEL, per germline (reference sequence). CDR3 length equals 14 residues. The CDR3 is CANSQGGSSGEQYF. In DNA form, the CDR3 reads TGTGCCAACAGCCAAGGAGGGAGTAGCGGGGAGCAGTACTTC.

This clonotype was observed many times. This chain connects TRBV10-3 to TRBJ2-3; 8 positions agree with TRBD2. The germline V gene encodes CDR1 ENHRY and CDR2 SYGVKD. The CDR3 is 15 residues long. Trimming removed 4 bases from V and 1 base from J; junction bases left unmatched: 4. CDR3: CAISAGGTGTDTQYF. Written as DNA, the CDR3 is TGTGCCATCAGTGCGGGGGGGACGGGCACAGATACGCAGTATTTT.

The chain links TRBV12-3 or TRBV12-4 to TRBJ2-2; D is possibly TRBD1 or TRBD2 (5 bases each). CDR3 size: 14 residues. V was shortened by 3 bases and J by 4 bases, with 9 bases between the two germline ends. The CDR3 spells CASSFSGATGELFF. The CDR3 DNA reads TGTGCCAGCAGTTTCTCCGGGGCCACCGGGGAGCTGTTTTTT.

This clonotype was picked up many times. The CDR3 reads CASSLGTESTEAFF. The DNA for the CDR3 is TGTGCCAGCAGCCTCGGGACTGAATCTACTGAAGCTTTCTTT. The chain links TRBV3-1 to TRBJ1-1; maybe TRBD1 (5 bases). In germline, CDR1 is LGHDT, CDR2 YNNKEL (reference sequence). This CDR3 has 14 residues. The V end was cut by 4 bases, the J end by 5 bases, with 14 bases between.

Ten or more counts support this clonotype. The chain has TRBV20-1 and TRBJ2-1; no definite D call. V lost 0 bases to trimming and J lost 4 bases, with 10 bases between them. Germline CDR1 is DFQATT and CDR2 is SNEGSKA (reference sequence). CDR3 length: 14 residues. DNA of the CDR3: TGCAGTGCTAGAGATTGGCGTAATTACAATGAGCAGTTCTTC. It specifies CSARDWRNYNEQFF.

This clonotype was seen many times. The chain is built from TRBV5-5 and TRBJ1-1; D is ambiguous. V lost 4 bases to trimming and J lost 1 base, with 11 bases between them. The CDR3 totals 14 residues. Germline V gene data show CDR1 as SGHKS and CDR2 as YYEKEE (reference sequence). The CDR3 region has the DNA TGTGCCAGCAGCCTTGTTCTGACGAACACTGAAGCTTTCTTT. Amino acid sequence: CASSLVLTNTEAFF.